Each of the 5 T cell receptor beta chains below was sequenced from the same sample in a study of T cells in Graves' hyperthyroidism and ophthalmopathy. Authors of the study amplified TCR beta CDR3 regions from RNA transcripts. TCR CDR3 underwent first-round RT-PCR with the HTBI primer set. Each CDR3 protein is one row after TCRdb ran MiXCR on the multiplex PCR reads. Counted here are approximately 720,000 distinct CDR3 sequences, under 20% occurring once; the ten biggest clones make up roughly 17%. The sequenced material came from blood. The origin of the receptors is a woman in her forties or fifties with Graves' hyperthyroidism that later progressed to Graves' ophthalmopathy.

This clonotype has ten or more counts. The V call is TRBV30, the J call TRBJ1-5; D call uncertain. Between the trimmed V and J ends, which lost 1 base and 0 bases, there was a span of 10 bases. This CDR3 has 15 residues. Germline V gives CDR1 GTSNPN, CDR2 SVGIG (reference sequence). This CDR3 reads CAWSEGSFSNQPQHF. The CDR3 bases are TGTGCCTGGAGTGAAGGGAGTTTTAGCAATCAGCCCCAGCATTTT. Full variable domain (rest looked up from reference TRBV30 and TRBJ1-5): SQTIHQWPATLVQPVGSPLSLECTVEGTSNPNLYWYRQAAGRGLQLLFYSVGIGQISSEVPQNLSASRPQDRQFILSSKKLLLSDSGFYLCAWSEGSFSNQPQHFGDGTRLSIL.

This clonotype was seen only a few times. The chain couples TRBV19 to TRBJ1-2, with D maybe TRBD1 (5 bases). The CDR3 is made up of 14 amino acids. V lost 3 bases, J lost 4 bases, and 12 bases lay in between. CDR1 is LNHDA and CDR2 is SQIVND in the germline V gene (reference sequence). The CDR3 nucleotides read TGTGCCAGTAGTATTTATGGGACGACCTATGGCTACACCTTC. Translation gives CASSIYGTTYGYTF.

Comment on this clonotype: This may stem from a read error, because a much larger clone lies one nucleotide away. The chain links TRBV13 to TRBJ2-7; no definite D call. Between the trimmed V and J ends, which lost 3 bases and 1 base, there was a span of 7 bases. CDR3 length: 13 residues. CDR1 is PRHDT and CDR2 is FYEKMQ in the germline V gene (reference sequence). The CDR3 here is CASSFVTSYEQYF. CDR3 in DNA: TGTGCCAGCAGCTTCGTCACTTCCTACGAGCAGTACTTC.

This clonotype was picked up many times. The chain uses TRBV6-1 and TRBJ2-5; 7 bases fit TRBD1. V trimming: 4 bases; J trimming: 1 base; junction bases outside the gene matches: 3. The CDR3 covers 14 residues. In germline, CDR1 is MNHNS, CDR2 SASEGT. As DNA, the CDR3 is TGTGCCAGCAGTGGGGACAGCTTCCAAGAGACCCAGTACTTC. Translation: CASSGDSFQETQYF.

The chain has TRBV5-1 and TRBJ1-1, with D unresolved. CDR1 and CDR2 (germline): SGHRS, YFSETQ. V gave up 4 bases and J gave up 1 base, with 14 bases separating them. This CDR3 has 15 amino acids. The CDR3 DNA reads TGCGCCAGCAGCCCGACTAATACAGCGAACACTGAAGCTTTCTTT. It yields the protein CASSPTNTANTEAFF.